Presented here are 29 T cell receptor beta chains from one specimen sequenced in a study of response to subunit inactivated influenza vaccine (dated by TCRdb to the late 2010s). Library preparation was by RT-PCR. The reads were generated on an Illumina HiSeq 2500. The public reads were run again by TCRdb, first through fastp at Q25 and then through MiXCR, and only productive beta chains were kept. When rows share a CDR3 protein, they turn into one entry using the most common DNA and genes. The sample table records around 540,000 distinct CDR3 sequences; 12% of these occur just once. 10% of the sample is in the top ten clones. Here the sequenced sample was PBMCs from blood, taken on the day of vaccination. Receptors originate from a man aged 45-60 years who received an inactivated influenza vaccine. Donor details come from another sample of the same person, matched by shared clones.

The J gene is TRBJ2-7, the V gene TRBV6-5, with 7 positions matching TRBD2. The germline V gene encodes CDR1 MNHEY and CDR2 SVGAGI. The V segment lost 2 bases and the J segment 6 bases; nucleotides outside the gene matches: 4. The CDR3 is made up of 13 amino acids. In nucleotides, the CDR3 is TGTGCCAGCAGTTACGTGGGGGGGAGCGAGCAGTACTTC. It specifies CASSYVGGSEQYF.

This clonotype was seen ten or more times. The chain uses TRBV4-2 and TRBJ1-1; D gene ambiguous. Per the germline V gene, CDR1 is LGHNA and CDR2 is YNFKEQ. There are 16 residues in the CDR3. The V end lost 0 bases, the J end lost 4 bases, and 15 bases lay between the germline ends. CDR3 residues: CASSQEAGSGSTEAFF. The CDR3 DNA reads TGTGCCAGCAGCCAAGAAGCGGGTTCGGGGTCCACTGAAGCTTTCTTT.

The sample holds a few counts of this clonotype. The gene calls are TRBV19 and TRBJ2-1, with TRBD2 as a possible D gene (5 bases). The germline V gene encodes CDR1 LNHDA and CDR2 SQIVND (reference sequence). V lost 2 bases and J lost 7, with 18 bases in between. This CDR3 region has 16 residues. CDR3 sequence: CASSILRLATANEQFF. The DNA of the CDR3 is TGTGCCAGTAGTATATTGAGGCTAGCCACGGCGAATGAGCAGTTCTTC.

The chain couples TRBV20-1 to TRBJ1-6, with no clear D. The CDR3 length is 14 residues. Trimming took off 0 bases at V and 9 bases at J, with 12 bases between the two ends. The V gene's germline CDR1 is DFQATT and CDR2 SNEGSKA (reference sequence). The chain's CDR3 is CSAREVPGGSPLHF. CDR3 sequence (DNA): TGCAGTGCTAGAGAAGTTCCAGGCGGTTCACCCCTCCACTTT.

The chain is built from TRBV18 and TRBJ1-1; TRBD1 might be the D (6 bases). CDR3 length: 15 residues. CDR1 is KGHSH, CDR2 LQKENI, per germline. V gave up 0 bases and J gave up 4 bases, with 12 bases separating them. CDR3 coding DNA: TGTGCCAGCTCACCACCGGGGGGCAGGGGCACTGAAGCTTTCTTT. Amino acids: CASSPPGGRGTEAFF.

This clonotype was detected only a few times. The chain uses TRBV12-3 or TRBV12-4 and TRBJ1-2; D gene unclear. The CDR3 length is 10 residues. Trimming pared 3 bases from V and 14 bases from J, leaving 10 bases between. The CDR3 region is CASSLSRETF. In DNA, the CDR3 is TGTGCCAGCAGTTTGTCGAGGGAAACCTTC.

This clonotype was observed a handful of times. This chain links TRBV5-6 with TRBJ2-5; D perhaps matches TRBD2 (6 bases). CDR1 and CDR2 from the germline V gene are SGHDT and YYEEEE. V lost 4 bases to trimming and J lost 0 bases, with 13 bases between them. The CDR3 contains 15 residues. CDR3 loop: CASSQLTSNQETQYF. The CDR3, as DNA: TGTGCCAGCAGCCAATTAACTAGCAACCAAGAGACCCAGTACTTC.

This clonotype was detected a few times. The chain is built from TRBV24-1 and TRBJ2-5; 7 bases align to TRBD1. The CDR3 runs 15 residues. V was pared by 1 base and J by 4 bases, with 5 bases of the junction left unmatched. The V gene's germline CDR1 is KGHDR and CDR2 SFDVKD. Written as DNA, the CDR3 is TGTGCCACCAGTGATTTTAGACAGGGACGAGAGACCCAGTACTTC. It specifies CATSDFRQGRETQYF.

In its sample, this clonotype was seen a few times. The chain recombines TRBV4-2 with TRBJ2-6; D is perhaps TRBD2 (5 bases). The CDR3 runs 18 residues. Germline V lookup: CDR1 LGHNA, CDR2 YNFKEQ. Trimming removed 0 bases from V and 0 bases from J, with 12 bases in between. The CDR3: CASSQDMGGLSGANVLTF. The CDR3, as DNA: TGTGCCAGCAGCCAAGATATGGGCGGACTCTCTGGGGCCAACGTCCTGACTTTC.

The table lists this clonotype with many counts. The chain combines TRBV5-1 with TRBJ2-2; TRBD2 aligns across 12 bases. This CDR3 region has 18 residues. Germline values: CDR1 SGHRS, CDR2 YFSETQ. With V trimmed by 4 bases and J by 1 base, 8 bases remained unmatched. The CDR3 DNA sequence: TGCGCCAGCAGCAGCCAACCGGGACTAGCGGGGAACACCGGGGAGCTGTTTTTT. It yields the protein CASSSQPGLAGNTGELFF.

V and J are TRBV6-2 or TRBV6-3 and TRBJ2-5, with D unclear. The V gene's germline CDR1 is MNHEY and CDR2 SVGEGT. This CDR3 region has 15 residues. Trimming took 0 bases from V and 4 from J, leaving 12 bases between them. Here the CDR3 reads CASSYSPVRRETQYF. The CDR3 DNA sequence: TGTGCCAGCAGTTACTCCCCCGTCCGAAGAGAGACCCAGTACTTC.

The chain has TRBV12-3 or TRBV12-4 and TRBJ2-3; tentatively, D is TRBD2 (5 bases). The V end lost 5 bases, the J end lost 1 base, and 13 bases lay between the germline ends. The CDR3 totals 15 residues. This CDR3 is CASSLSFGGTDTQYF. Here the CDR3 DNA reads TGTGCCAGCAGTCTTTCATTCGGGGGCACAGATACGCAGTATTTT.

The rearrangement links TRBV7-9 to TRBJ2-2, with D maybe TRBD2 (5 bases). The V and J ends lost 4 bases and 5 bases respectively, with 14 bases between them. Looked up from germline, CDR1 is SEHNR and CDR2 is FQNEAQ (reference sequence). The CDR3 extends over 15 amino acids. The CDR3 coding sequence is TGTGCCAGCAGCTCCCCGGGAAAAAGAACCGGGGAGCTGTTTTTT. The encoded protein is CASSSPGKRTGELFF.

This clonotype has more than one count but fewer than ten. J is TRBJ2-1 and V is TRBV21-1; the table's D call of TRBD1 was not tested on the DNA. TRBV21-1 is deemed a pseudogene. This CDR3 is built from 20 residues. The CDR3 nucleotides read TGTGCCAGCAGCAAAGAGGGGGCCGTGAGGGAGACCACAAGCGGCCATGAGCAGTTCTTC. Translation: CASSKEGAVRETTSGHEQFF.

The rearrangement joins TRBV6-1 to TRBJ2-1; perhaps D is TRBD1 or TRBD2 (5 bases each). This CDR3 is 15 amino acids long. V was clipped by 5 bases and J by 0 bases, with 11 bases between them. Germline CDR1 reads MNHNS; CDR2 reads SASEGT. The CDR3 coding sequence is TGTGCCAGCAGTCTCAGGGAGAGCTCCTACAATGAGCAGTTCTTC. Translation gives CASSLRESSYNEQFF.

This clonotype was seen more than once but under ten times. V gene TRBV12-3 or TRBV12-4 combines with J gene TRBJ1-2; 7 bases align to TRBD1. Trimming removed 6 bases from V and 4 bases from J; junction bases left unmatched: 5. The CDR3 consists of 13 residues. DNA for the CDR3: TGTGCCAGCAGGGAGACAGGGACCTATGGCTACACCTTC. This gives the protein CASRETGTYGYTF.

Only a few counts were recorded for this clonotype. The chain uses TRBV7-2 and TRBJ1-3; tentative D call: TRBD1 (5 bases). The germline gives CDR1 SGHTA, CDR2 FQGNSA. V was cut by 5 bases and J by 8 bases, with 16 bases left in between. The CDR3 sequence is 14 residues long. The CDR3 coding sequence is TGTGCCAGCAGCCGTGGGTCGGGGCTGTACACCATATATTTT. It specifies CASSRGSGLYTIYF.

At least ten counts were recorded for this clonotype. The chain recombines TRBV7-9 with TRBJ2-1, with a possible D match to TRBD2 (5 bases). Trimming removed 5 bases at V and 8 bases at J, with 10 bases between. The CDR3 length is 12 residues. Germline loops: CDR1 SEHNR, CDR2 FQNEAQ (reference sequence). This CDR3 reads CASSAERDEQFF. As DNA, the CDR3 is TGTGCCAGCAGCGCAGAGAGGGATGAGCAGTTCTTC.

This clonotype was recorded a few times. The V and J genes are TRBV12-3 or TRBV12-4 and TRBJ2-5, with 10 bases lining up with TRBD1. There are 16 residues in the CDR3. V was pared by 2 bases and J by 5 bases, with 8 bases of the junction left unmatched. This CDR3 reads CASSLSGGDRGETQYF. DNA of the CDR3: TGTGCCAGCAGTTTAAGCGGTGGGGACAGGGGTGAGACCCAGTACTTC.

The chain has TRBV30 and TRBJ2-7, with D possibly TRBD2 on 6 matching bases. The CDR3 is 15 residues long. CDR1 and CDR2 from the germline V gene are GTSNPN and SVGIG (reference sequence). The germline V and J ends were trimmed by 4 bases and 1 base, with 17 bases remaining between them. The CDR3 region has the DNA TGTGCCTGGAATCATGGGACTGTACTATCCTACGAGCAGTACTTC. Translated: CAWNHGTVLSYEQYF.

V and J are TRBV6-1 and TRBJ2-1, with D tentatively TRBD2 (6 bases). Germline V lookup: CDR1 MNHNS, CDR2 SASEGT. The CDR3 is made up of 15 amino acids. V lost 4 bases to trimming and J lost 0 bases, with 10 bases between them. The DNA for the CDR3 is TGTGCCAGCAGTGGTGGCGGGAACTCCTACAATGAGCAGTTCTTC. This translates into CASSGGGNSYNEQFF.

This clonotype was seen a handful of times. The chain couples TRBV12-3 or TRBV12-4 to TRBJ2-1; D is perhaps TRBD1 or TRBD2 (5 bases each). The CDR3 loop spans 16 amino acids. The V gene lost 1 base and the J gene lost 4 bases, with 14 bases spanning the gap. The CDR3 DNA is TGTGCCAGCAGTTTAGGGTGGGGGAGCGAATACAATGAGCAGTTCTTC. Its protein product is CASSLGWGSEYNEQFF.

This chain uses TRBV6-2 or TRBV6-3 with TRBJ2-7; the D is unclear. Per germline, CDR1 MNHEY and CDR2 SVGEGT. The CDR3 sequence is 15 residues long. With 8 bases removed from V and 7 bases from J, the gap between germline ends came to 24 bases. The CDR3 sequence is CASGHRSGVPWEQYF. CDR3 nucleotides: TGTGCCAGCGGGCACCGCAGTGGGGTCCCTTGGGAGCAGTACTTC.

The chain uses TRBV12-3 or TRBV12-4 and TRBJ2-3, with D uncertain. This CDR3 has 12 residues. V dropped 5 bases and J dropped 4 bases, with 7 bases sitting between them. The CDR3 DNA sequence: TGTGCCAGCAGTCCCTACCCAGATACGCAGTATTTT. This sequence encodes CASSPYPDTQYF.

A few counts support this clonotype. The rearrangement joins TRBV5-6 to TRBJ2-2; 10 bases are shared with TRBD1. The CDR3 spans 17 residues. Losses at the gene ends were 4 bases for V and 7 bases for J; bases not matched to a gene: 13. In germline, CDR1 is SGHDT, CDR2 YYEEEE. CDR3 coding DNA: TGTGCCAGCAGCCACCTCCGGGACAGGGGTGTGGTCGGGGAGCTGTTTTTT. Translation gives CASSHLRDRGVVGELFF.

In DNA, the CDR3 is TGTGCCAGCAGCTTATCTAGCGGGGGCCTGGGGGAGACCCAGTACTTC. Translation gives CASSLSSGGLGETQYF. V and J are TRBV7-2 and TRBJ2-5; 10 bases agree with TRBD2. With 2 bases clipped from V and 5 bases from J, the junction kept 8 bases outside the gene matches. Germline lookup yields CDR1 SGHTA and CDR2 FQGNSA. The CDR3 runs to 16 residues. The entire variable domain, with the rest obtained from reference TRBV7-2 and TRBJ2-5, is as follows: GAGVSQSPSNKVTEKGKDVELRCDPISGHTALYWYRQSLGQGLEFLIYFQGNSAPDKSGLPSDRFSAERTGGSVSTLTIQRTQQEDSAVYLCASSLSSGGLGETQYFGPGTRLLVL.

This clonotype was detected only a few times. The rearrangement uses TRBV12-3 or TRBV12-4 and TRBJ1-2; D call uncertain. V was clipped by 8 bases and J by 0 bases, with 10 bases between them. CDR3 length: 13 residues. CDR3 in DNA: TGTGCCAGCGAAAGGACGGCTAACTATGGCTACACCTTC. Translated, it gives CASERTANYGYTF.

This clonotype was detected a few times. This chain links TRBV20-1 with TRBJ2-7, with D hard to call. The germline V and J ends were trimmed by 6 bases and 2 bases, with 2 bases remaining between them. CDR3 length: 9 residues. Per the germline V gene, CDR1 is DFQATT and CDR2 is SNEGSKA (reference sequence). The CDR3 region is CSATYEQYF. The DNA of the CDR3 is TGCAGTGCCACCTACGAGCAGTACTTC.

This clonotype was seen more than once but under ten times. V is TRBV24-1 and J is TRBJ1-5; D is unresolved. Germline CDR1 is KGHDR and CDR2 is SFDVKD. The CDR3 sequence is 13 residues long. With 9 bases removed from V and 3 bases from J, the gap between germline ends came to 11 bases. CDR3 sequence reads: CATSGNYNQPQHF. The CDR3 region has the DNA TGTGCCACCTCCGGGAACTACAATCAGCCCCAGCATTTT.